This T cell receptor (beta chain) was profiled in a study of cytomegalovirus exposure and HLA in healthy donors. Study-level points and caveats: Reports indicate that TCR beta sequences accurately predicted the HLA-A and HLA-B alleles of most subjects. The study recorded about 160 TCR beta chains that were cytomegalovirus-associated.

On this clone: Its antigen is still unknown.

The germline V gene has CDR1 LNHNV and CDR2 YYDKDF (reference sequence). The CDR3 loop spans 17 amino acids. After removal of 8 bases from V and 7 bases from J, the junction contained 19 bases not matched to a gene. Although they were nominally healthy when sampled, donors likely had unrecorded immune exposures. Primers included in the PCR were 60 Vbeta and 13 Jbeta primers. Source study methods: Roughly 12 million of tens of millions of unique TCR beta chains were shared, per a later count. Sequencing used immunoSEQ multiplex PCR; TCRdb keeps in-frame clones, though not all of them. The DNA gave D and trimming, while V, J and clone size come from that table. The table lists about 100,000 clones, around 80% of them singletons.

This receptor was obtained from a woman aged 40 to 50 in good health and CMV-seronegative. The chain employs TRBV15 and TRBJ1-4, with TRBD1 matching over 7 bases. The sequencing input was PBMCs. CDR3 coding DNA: TGTGCCACCCACGGGGGCCACCTAGGGGGCTGGAGTGAAAAACTGTTTTTT. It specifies CATHGGHLGGWSEKLFF.